Shown below are 11 T cell receptor beta chains from a single sample sequenced in a study of early stage breast cancer tumors. Only in-frame clones appear in the TCRdb table, and some are missing; sequencing was by immunoSEQ multiplex PCR. The table lists 6,500 to 8,000 clones, 50% to 75% of them singletons, with 13% in the top ten. Sequencing was carried out using normal breast tissue next to the tumor. The receptors stem from a person aged 45-60 years with breast cancer.

The chain links TRBV7-9 to TRBJ2-5; 8 bases align to TRBD1. Germline V CDR1 and CDR2: SEHNR, FQNEAQ (reference sequence). The CDR3 spans 14 residues. Losses at the gene ends were 5 bases for V and 3 bases for J; bases not matched to a gene: 5. CDR3 nucleotides: TGTGCCAGCAGCCAACAGGGGGACAAAGAGACCCAGTACTTC. As protein: CASSQQGDKETQYF.

This clone was seen a single time. The chain joins TRBV10-3 to TRBJ2-7; 9 nucleotides align to TRBD2. Germline CDR1 reads ENHRY; CDR2 reads SYGVKD. Trimming at V came to 6 bases and at J to 6 bases, leaving 9 bases not matched to a gene. The CDR3 loop spans 14 amino acids. CDR3 amino acids: CAIRRTSEGSEQYF. As DNA, the CDR3 is TGTGCCATCAGGCGGACTAGCGAAGGTAGCGAGCAGTACTTC.

The CDR3 DNA reads TGCGCCAGCAGCCCATGGGCAGGGCGCCACGAGCAGTACTTC. Protein product: CASSPWAGRHEQYF. This rearrangement joins TRBV4-1 to TRBJ2-7, with D possibly matching TRBD1 (5 bases). Trimming shortened V by 4 bases and J by 5 bases, and 15 bases separated the two germline ends. Germline V CDR1 and CDR2: MGHRA, YSYEKL. CDR3 length equals 14 residues.

This clone came up a few times. The rearrangement joins TRBV7-9 to TRBJ1-4, with 12 bases aligning to TRBD1. The CDR3 has 15 residues. V shed 5 bases and J 5 bases; nucleotides not matched to a gene: 3. Germline values: CDR1 SEHNR, CDR2 FQNEAQ (reference sequence). CDR3 residues: CASSRDRGQNEKLFF. DNA for the CDR3: TGTGCCAGCAGCCGGGACAGGGGGCAGAATGAAAAACTGTTTTTT.

The chain couples TRBV10-2 to TRBJ1-1, with 8 nucleotides matching TRBD1. The trim removed 3 bases at V and 2 bases at J, leaving 5 bases unmatched. Germline loops: CDR1 WSHSY, CDR2 SAAADI. This CDR3 has 15 residues. The CDR3 region has the DNA TGCGCCAGCAGTGACCCCGACAGGGGCAACACTGAAGCTTTCTTT. Its protein is CASSDPDRGNTEAFF.

This sequence joins TRBV5-1 and TRBJ1-5; 9 bases map to TRBD1. The CDR3 is 15 residues long. Germline V gene data show CDR1 as SGHRS and CDR2 as YFSETQ. V shed 0 bases, J shed 7 bases, and the junction held 5 bases outside the gene matches. DNA of the CDR3: TGCGCCAGCAGCTTGGACAGGGGGCCGGGGCAGCCCCAGCATTTT. Its protein is CASSLDRGPGQPQHF.

The chain couples TRBV6-5 to TRBJ1-1, with D possibly matching TRBD1 (5 bases). The CDR3 contains 13 residues. The V end was cut by 8 bases, the J end by 1 base, with 11 bases between. Germline values: CDR1 MNHEY, CDR2 SVGAGI. The CDR3 region is CASRQPTNTEAFF. Written as DNA, the CDR3 is TGTGCCAGCCGACAGCCCACGAACACTGAAGCTTTCTTT.

V and J are TRBV20-1 and TRBJ1-2; D is unresolved. Trimming stripped 0 bases from V and 6 bases from J, with 5 bases between. CDR3 length: 11 amino acids. The germline gives CDR1 DFQATT, CDR2 SNEGSKA (reference sequence). The CDR3 spells CSARERDGYTF. The CDR3, as DNA: TGCAGTGCTAGAGAAAGAGATGGCTACACCTTC.

The gene calls are TRBV6-1 and TRBJ1-1, with a possible D match to TRBD1 (5 bases). CDR1 is MNHNS and CDR2 is SASEGT in the germline V gene. Trimming stripped 6 bases from V and 5 bases from J, with 13 bases between. The CDR3 covers 13 residues. DNA of the CDR3: TGTGCCAGCAGCACCGGGGGGTGGACTGAAGCTTTCTTT. Its translation: CASSTGGWTEAFF.

The CDR3 DNA follows: TGTGCCAGCTCACCTCTAGCGGGTGTTTACAATGAGCAGTTCTTC. Protein sequence: CASSPLAGVYNEQFF. The rearrangement uses TRBV7-3 and TRBJ2-1; 8 bases map to TRBD2. The ends lost 8 bases at V and 4 bases at J; junction bases unmatched: 10. Germline CDR1 and CDR2: SGHTA and FQGTGA. The CDR3 contains 15 residues.

The gene calls are TRBV30 and TRBJ2-1; no reliable D call. Between the trimmed V and J ends, which lost 2 bases and 6 bases, there was a span of 8 bases. The CDR3 consists of 12 residues. The germline gives CDR1 GTSNPN, CDR2 SVGIG (reference sequence). CDR3 nucleotides: TGTGCCTGGAGTTTGGTATTCAATGAGCAGTTCTTC. This sequence encodes CAWSLVFNEQFF.